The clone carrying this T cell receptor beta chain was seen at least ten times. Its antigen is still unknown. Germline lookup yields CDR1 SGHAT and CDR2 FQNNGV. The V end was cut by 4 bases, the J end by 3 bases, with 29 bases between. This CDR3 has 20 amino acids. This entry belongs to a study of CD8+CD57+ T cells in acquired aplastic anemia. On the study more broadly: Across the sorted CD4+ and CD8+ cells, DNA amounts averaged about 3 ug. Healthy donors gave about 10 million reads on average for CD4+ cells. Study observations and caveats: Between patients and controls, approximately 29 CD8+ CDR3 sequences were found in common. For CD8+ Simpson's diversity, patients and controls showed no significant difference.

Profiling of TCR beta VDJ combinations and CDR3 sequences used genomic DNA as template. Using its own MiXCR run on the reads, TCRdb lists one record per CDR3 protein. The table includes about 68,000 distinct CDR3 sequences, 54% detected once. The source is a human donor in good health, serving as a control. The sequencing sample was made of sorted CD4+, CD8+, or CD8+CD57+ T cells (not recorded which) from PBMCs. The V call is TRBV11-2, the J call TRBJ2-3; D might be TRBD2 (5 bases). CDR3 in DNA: TGTGCCAGCAGCTACGCGAGGGCGGCCACCCAAAGTCTGGCAACAGATACGCAGTATTTT. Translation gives CASSYARAATQSLATDTQYF.